Listed here are 21 T cell receptor beta chains from one sample, sequenced in a study of blood T cells in healthy people across ages. Using a J-beta primer mix together with a sample-barcoded 5' primer, a second PCR was run for about 7 to 12 cycles. TCRdb passed the 5' RACE reads through MiXCR, listing each CDR3 protein once. The table lists fewer than 750,000 distinct CDR3 sequences, 52% of them singletons, with roughly 14% in the top ten. Sequenced sample: blood. All receptors come from a woman aged 80 or older in good health.

CDR3 sequence: CASSLGGEQETQYF. The CDR3 bases are TGTGCCAGCAGCCTGGGTGGGGAACAAGAGACCCAGTACTTC. The rearrangement links TRBV28 to TRBJ2-5; D remains unclear. The V and J ends lost 6 bases and 2 bases respectively, with 13 bases between them. Looked up from germline, CDR1 is MDHEN and CDR2 is SYDVKM. CDR3 length equals 14 residues.

A single count supports this clonotype. This chain joins TRBV5-1 and TRBJ2-4; D gene uncertain. The CDR3 totals 16 residues. Between the trimmed V and J ends, which lost 4 bases and 6 bases, there was a span of 20 bases. Per germline, CDR1 SGHRS and CDR2 YFSETQ. The CDR3, as DNA: TGCGCCAGCAGCCTGGATAAGAGGTCGCCGTCAAACATTCAGTACTTC. Its protein is CASSLDKRSPSNIQYF.

On this clonotype: The junction and the germline gene differ at one end; a read error may be behind it. The V call is TRBV4-1, the J call TRBJ1-4; D gene ambiguous. Per the germline V gene, CDR1 is MGHRA and CDR2 is YSYEKL. The CDR3 extends over 15 amino acids. This chain's CDR3 is CASSLSSVTNERLFF. The CDR3 bases are TGCGCCAGCAGCCTCTCCAGTGTCACTAATGAAAGACTGTTTTTT.

This clonotype has more than one count but fewer than ten. A much larger clone differs by one base, so this may be a read error. This chain connects TRBV6-6 to TRBJ2-7; 9 bases line up with TRBD1. This CDR3 spans 14 amino acids. Germline V gene lookup returns CDR1 MNHNY and CDR2 SVGAGI (reference sequence). Unmatched junction bases numbered 11, after V lost 7 bases and J lost 7 bases. The CDR3 is CASIDRGIHNEQYF. CDR3 bases: TGTGCCAGCATCGACAGGGGGATACACAATGAGCAGTACTTC.

This clonotype was recorded many times. The gene calls are TRBV27 and TRBJ1-5; D remains unclear. Trimming left V 5 bases short and J 6 bases short, with 11 bases between. This CDR3 has 13 amino acids. CDR1 and CDR2 from the germline V gene are MNHEY and SMNVEV (reference sequence). CDR3 in DNA: TGTGCCAGCAGTCCGAATTGGGTTCAGCCCCAGCATTTT. Translating gives CASSPNWVQPQHF.

The chain recombines TRBV29-1 with TRBJ2-1; D is ambiguous. The V gene lost 4 bases and the J gene lost 0 bases, with 16 bases spanning the gap. The CDR3 totals 16 residues. Germline CDR1 SQVTM, CDR2 ANQGSEA. CDR3 loop: CSVAKGSASSYNEQFF. CDR3 nucleotide sequence: TGCAGCGTTGCAAAGGGCAGCGCGAGCTCCTACAATGAGCAGTTCTTC.

The chain employs TRBV7-3 and TRBJ2-7; no firm D call. The V end was cut by 7 bases, the J end by 7 bases, with 23 bases between. The CDR3 is made up of 15 amino acids. Germline V gene lookup returns CDR1 SGHTA and CDR2 FQGTGA. The CDR3 region has the DNA TGTGCCAGCAACACAGCCCCTGCCCCATACAATGAGCAGTACTTC. It is translated as CASNTAPAPYNEQYF.

This clonotype was recorded only once. The chain employs TRBV15 and TRBJ1-1, with D possibly matching TRBD1 (6 bases). The germline V gene encodes CDR1 LNHNV and CDR2 YYDKDF (reference sequence). The V end was cut by 4 bases, the J end by 6 bases, with 15 bases between. The CDR3 loop spans 14 amino acids. CDR3 DNA sequence: TGTGCCACCAGCATTGGGGGGCAAGGCGCTGAAGCTTTCTTT. This gives the protein CATSIGGQGAEAFF.

As concerns this clonotype: A much larger clone is a single base away; this may be a read error. This rearrangement joins TRBV20-1 to TRBJ2-1; either TRBD1 or TRBD2 may supply D (5 bases each). V lost 6 bases, J lost 9 bases, and 18 bases lay in between. CDR1 is DFQATT, CDR2 SNEGSKA, per germline (reference sequence). The CDR3 contains 13 residues. This CDR3 is CSAPEVVGAEQFF. The CDR3 bases are TGCAGTGCGCCCGAGGTTGTCGGGGCTGAGCAGTTCTTC.

This clonotype was observed at least ten times. V is TRBV29-1 and J is TRBJ2-7; TRBD2 aligns across 12 bases. Trimming removed 6 bases from V and 0 bases from J; junction bases left unmatched: 12. Germline lookup yields CDR1 SQVTM and CDR2 ANQGSEA. The CDR3 totals 17 residues. The CDR3 here is CSVGTLTTSGSSYEQYF. CDR3 DNA sequence: TGCAGCGTGGGGACCTTAACGACTAGCGGGAGCTCCTACGAGCAGTACTTC.

Concerning this clonotype itself: Being one base from a much bigger clone, this may be a read error. The gene calls are TRBV12-3 or TRBV12-4 and TRBJ1-2; 7 bases are a match to TRBD1. The CDR3 loop spans 12 amino acids. With V trimmed by 5 bases and J by 11 bases, 8 bases remained unmatched. This chain's CDR3 is CASSRRDSLYTF. As DNA, the CDR3 is TGTGCCAGCAGTCGCCGGGACAGCTTGTACACCTTC.

This chain connects TRBV5-1 to TRBJ2-3; 8 bases align to TRBD2. This CDR3 has 14 amino acids. V shed 1 base, J shed 6 bases, and the junction held 4 bases outside the gene matches. CDR1 and CDR2 (germline): SGHRS, YFSETQ. CDR3 in DNA: TGCGCCAGCAGCTTGTTCGGGAGGGGGGATACGCAGTATTTT. Encoded protein: CASSLFGRGDTQYF.

Points on this clonotype: A read error is possible here, since a much larger clone lies one base away. The chain recombines TRBV7-9 with TRBJ2-5; D may be TRBD1 or TRBD2 (5 bases each). The germline gives CDR1 SEHNR, CDR2 FQNEAQ (reference sequence). V dropped 5 bases and J dropped 11 bases, with 30 bases sitting between them. The CDR3 totals 17 residues. The CDR3 region is CASSPGATWETVNEQYF. The CDR3 nucleotides read TGTGCCAGCAGCCCCGGGGCCACCTGGGAGACAGTCAATGAGCAGTACTTC.

The genes are TRBV5-1 and TRBJ1-2; TRBD1 might be the D (6 bases). CDR1 is SGHRS, CDR2 YFSETQ, per germline. V lost 2 bases, J lost 7 bases, and 12 bases lay in between. This CDR3 has 13 residues. The CDR3 DNA reads TGCGCCAGCAGCTTCTCAGGGGCAGGTGGCTACACCTTC. It yields the protein CASSFSGAGGYTF.

The sample holds many counts of this clonotype. This sequence joins TRBV6-2 or TRBV6-3 and TRBJ1-5; D unresolved. The CDR3 sequence is 15 residues long. The germline V gene encodes CDR1 MNHEY and CDR2 SVGEGT. Trimming stripped 0 bases from V and 3 bases from J, with 9 bases between. The CDR3 DNA is TGTGCCAGCAGTTACTCGAAACAGATCAATCAGCCCCAGCATTTT. This translates into CASSYSKQINQPQHF.

As regards this clonotype: This sequence may be a read error, since a much larger clone differs from it by one base. The chain links TRBV12-3 or TRBV12-4 to TRBJ2-3, with D tentatively TRBD1 (5 bases). The length of the CDR3 is 15 residues. V lost 7 bases to trimming and J lost 4 bases, with 18 bases between them. The CDR3 DNA reads TGTGCCAGCACCCTTAGGGGCTCAAACGCAGATACGCAGTATTTT. Residues: CASTLRGSNADTQYF.

The chain combines TRBV28 with TRBJ1-1, with 11 nucleotides matching TRBD1. Trimming removed 8 bases from V and 4 bases from J; junction bases left unmatched: 3. The CDR3 length is 13 residues. CDR1 is MDHEN, CDR2 SYDVKM, per germline. The CDR3 DNA sequence: TGTGCCAGCGGGACAGGGGGTAGCACTGAAGCTTTCTTT. Its protein is CASGTGGSTEAFF.

The chain couples TRBV9 to TRBJ2-7; 7 nucleotides align to TRBD2. The germline V gene has CDR1 SGDLS and CDR2 YYNGEE. With V trimmed by 3 bases and J by 2 bases, 11 bases remained unmatched. The CDR3 consists of 16 residues. This CDR3 reads CASSAGGMTATYEQYF. The CDR3 nucleotides are TGTGCCAGCAGCGCCGGGGGGATGACAGCAACCTACGAGCAGTACTTC.

This clonotype was counted many times. This chain uses TRBV7-2 with TRBJ1-2; D not resolved. Trimming removed 2 bases at V and 4 bases at J, with 11 bases between. Germline values: CDR1 SGHTA, CDR2 FQGNSA. This CDR3 region has 14 residues. DNA of the CDR3: TGTGCCAGCAGCTTACCACGGGGAGGCTATGGCTACACCTTC. This encodes CASSLPRGGYGYTF.

The J gene is TRBJ2-7, the V gene TRBV30; D is possibly TRBD1 (5 bases). Near its end, the DNA agrees better with TRBJ2-4, so the J call may be wrong. Germline V gene data show CDR1 as GTSNPN and CDR2 as SVGIG (reference sequence). The CDR3 has 12 residues. The CDR3 region is CAWRLGANIQYF. The CDR3 DNA follows: TGTGCCTGGAGGTTAGGGGCAAACATTCAGTACTTC.

With respect to this clonotype: It may be a read error: a sequence one base away is much more abundant. The chain has TRBV28 and TRBJ2-1, with 8 bases aligning to TRBD1. The last part of the DNA fits TRBJ2-7 better; the J call may be wrong. This CDR3 contains 16 residues. Germline assignment: CDR1 MDHEN and CDR2 SYDVKM. CDR3 amino acids: CASSVWTGSSYNEQYF. Here the CDR3 DNA reads TGTGCCAGCAGTGTGTGGACAGGGAGCTCCTACAATGAGCAGTACTTC.